This TCR beta chain comes out of a study of read filtering for tumor transcriptome and immune sequencing (dated by TCRdb to about 2020). General notes on the study: The cohort was composed of 17 male and roughly 13 female patients, with a mean age of roughly 61 years and an age range of about 45 to 90. By revised international staging, eight or nine patients were R-ISS I, 16 were R-ISS II and roughly seven were R-ISS III. After DNase treatment, whole-transcriptome libraries were prepared with the TruSeq RNA Access Library Prep Kit. Per sample, about 3.5 to 10.27 million TCR-region mapped reads were obtained with IR-seq, compared with only about 85 to 1273 with RNA-seq. TCR repertoires obtained by targeted immune repertoire sequencing and by bulk whole-transcriptome sequencing performed on the same bone marrow samples were compared. A main aim was a read-filtering strategy for immune repertoire data, specifically whether clonotypes supported by a single read should be removed. The study at large found these results: The sorted CD138-negative fraction was composed of a mixed bone marrow immune population rather than of purified T cells. Single-read clonotypes made up about 82% of clonotypes but only approximately 4% of total reads in IR-seq, compared with approximately 75% of clonotypes and approximately 45% of reads in RNA-seq. Compared with RNA-seq, IR-seq captured clonotypes at much higher depth and more reliably, and a smaller IR-seq throughput was enough to identify most shared clonotypes. When single-read clonotypes were removed, the proportions of shared clonotypes in IR-seq and RNA-seq correlated more strongly.

Every patient had bone marrow sampled at the time of active disease. Bone marrow mononuclear cells were isolated by Ficoll-Hypaque density gradient centrifugation. Myeloma plasma cells were removed and CD138-negative cells were collected by negative selection after labeling with CD138 magnetic microbeads on a MACS separator. The purity of the isolated cells was checked by flow cytometry with CD138 antibodies on an Attune NxT. Total RNA was extracted using TRIzol reagent and was quantified on a NanoDrop spectrophotometer. For each patient, paired RNA-seq and IR-seq were run on the CD138-negative bone marrow sample from that patient. The Immunoverse kit was used to build TCR libraries from about 430 ng RNA, with molecular barcoded adaptors covering alpha/delta and beta/gamma chains. TCR library preparation was performed with the same RNA that was used for transcriptome sequencing. An Illumina HiSeq 4000 with 2 x 150 cycles was used to sequence the TCR libraries. The authors processed their data as follows. TCR reads were aligned to human V, D, J and C references and assembled into CDR3 clonotypes with MiXCR, including quality filtering and error correction. Clonotype counts and gene usage diversity were analyzed with the tcR package in R. For inspection of raw mapping reads, RNA-seq reads were mapped by STAR aligner version 2.5.3a onto GRCh37 of the human genome. To test how sequencing depth affected the clonotypes detected, IR-seq fastq files were randomly downsampled with Seqtk 1.3. TCRdb ran its own pipeline on the public reads, namely fastp trimming at Q25 and MiXCR clone calling, and kept in-frame beta chains. Entries are consolidated by CDR3 protein sequence, retaining the most common genes and DNA. Clone size and V and J calls follow TCRdb, not the original study. The sample data list 25,000 or so distinct CDR3 sequences, and 20% to 25% of these were observed just once. The ten largest clones take up about a sixth of the sample.

This clonotype qualifies as large (0.1 to 1%). The antigen it binds to is not known. Base qualities are not recorded, but no much larger clone differs from it by a single base. Here V drops 3 bases and J drops 6 bases, and the junction holds 6 bases not matched to any gene. The CDR3 holds 15 amino acids from the cysteine to the phenylalanine. Of the read, only the CDR3 DNA is kept; its 45 bases are in frame from base 1. The germline V gene supplies CDR1 MNHNS and CDR2 SASEGT. The sequence is built from TRBV6-1 and TRBJ2-3; TRBD2 lines up with 10 middle nucleotides. The TCR sequence derives from a donor aged 40 or over with multiple myeloma. What was sequenced was a population of CD138-negative cells sorted from bone marrow. The intended sense of this specimen's cell subset or site label: bone marrow mononuclear cells depleted of CD138+ plasma/myeloma cells by negative magnetic selection. The CDR3 region reads CASSDLAGVPDTQYF. DNA sequence: TGTGCCAGCAGTGACCTAGCGGGAGTTCCCGATACGCAGTATTTT.